This T cell receptor beta chain appears in the sequencing data of a study of PD-1 blockade in classical Hodgkin lymphoma (dated by TCRdb to about 2020). In the study overall: To define a peripheral blood immune signature of response to PD-1 blockade in classical Hodgkin lymphoma, the study combined TCR beta sequencing with CyTOF.

Genomic DNA was extracted with the Qiagen DNeasy kit from unsorted PBMCs and from negatively selected CD4+ and CD8+ fractions. TCR beta CDR3 regions were subjected to amplification by immunoSEQ multiplex PCR with primers that anneal to V and J segments. A synthetic immune receptor repertoire was used to minimize amplification bias, and remaining bias was computationally removed after sequencing. From the authors' description of their analysis: Repertoire diversity was quantified as the Shannon entropy index using custom Python scripts. Unsorted, CD4+ and CD8+ repertoires were analyzed separately, except in combined analyses where CD4+ and CD8+ sequences were merged in silico. Here the immuneACCESS table is served through TCRdb, limited to in-frame sequences with V and J called. Missing clones are a known gap in these copies; in checked studies unresolved V genes cover under half, and the rest lacks a known reason. D and trimming were read from the DNA, whereas the V and J calls and clone size are those reported in that table. Recorded for this sample are about 36,000 clones; around 89% of them occurred a single time. Approximately 0.2% of the sample is taken by the ten largest.

As regards this clone: Its target antigen remains unknown. One base away there is no much larger clone; base qualities are not given.

Results and caveats for the whole study, not just this receptor: Baseline TCR diversity was reported to be lower in newly diagnosed patients than in healthy donors and to be lower still in relapsed/refractory patients. The study was restricted to a single clinical trial cohort, and the causes of repertoire differences, possibly disease activity or prior therapy, were left undefined.

What the time point label conveys for this sample: newly diagnosed, previously untreated cHL patient sample. CD4+ T cells were purified from thawed PBMCs by magnetic negative selection with a Miltenyi CD4+ T cell isolation kit. To serve as a comparison group for the relapsed/refractory trial patients, PBMCs were sequenced from patients with newly diagnosed, previously untreated classical Hodgkin lymphoma. Peripheral blood was collected in 8 mL Vacutainer Cell Preparation Tubes, from which PBMCs were isolated by centrifugation and then cryopreserved. Purified CD4+ and CD8+ fractions were prepared only for cases with an additional available PBMC sample. On LS columns in a quadroMACS separator, the magnetically labelled cells were depleted, and the flow-through was collected as the purified fraction. From the cysteine up to the phenylalanine, the CDR3 has a length of 15 residues. The CDR3 DNA has 45 bases and is translated from base 1. The germline V end is reduced by 4 bases and the J end by 4 bases; junction bases left unmatched: 8. CDR1 is given as SGHDT and CDR2 as YYEEEE, both from the germline V gene.

Sequenced input: CD4+ T cells from blood. The clonotype was recovered from a human donor with classical Hodgkin lymphoma. Rearrangement joined TRBV5-6 to TRBJ1-3; 7 of the junction bases match TRBD1. The sequence in DNA is TGTGCCAGCAGCCCGATGACAGGGCAGGGAAACACCATATATTTT. Translated, it reads CASSPMTGQGNTIYF. Reference TRBV5-6 and TRBJ1-3 proteins supply the regions before and after the CDR3; the full variable domain is: DAGVTQSPTHLIKTRGQQVTLRCSPKSGHDTVSWYQQALGQGPQFIFQYYEEEERQRGNFPDRFSGHQFPNYSSELNVNALLLGDSALYLCASSPMTGQGNTIYFGEGSWLTVV.